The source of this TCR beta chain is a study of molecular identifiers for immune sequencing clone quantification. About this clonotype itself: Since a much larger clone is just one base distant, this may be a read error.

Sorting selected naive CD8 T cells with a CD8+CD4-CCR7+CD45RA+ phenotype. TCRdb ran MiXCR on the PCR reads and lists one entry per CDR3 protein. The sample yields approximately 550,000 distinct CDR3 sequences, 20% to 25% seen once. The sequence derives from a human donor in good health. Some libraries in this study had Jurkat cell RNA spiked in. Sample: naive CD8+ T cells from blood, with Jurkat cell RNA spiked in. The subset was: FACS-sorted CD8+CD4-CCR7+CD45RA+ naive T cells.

The CDR3 reads CAGSLAATGATEAFF. As DNA, the CDR3 is TGTGCCGGCAGTTTAGCAGCGACAGGGGCTACTGAAGCTTTCTTT. The rearrangement joins TRBV12-3 or TRBV12-4 to TRBJ1-1, with 8 bases matching TRBD1. The CDR3 consists of 15 residues.